The 26 T cell receptor beta chains below come from one sample, sequenced in a study of T cell repertoires in cytomegalovirus infection. From the reads, TCRdb called clonotypes with MiXCR, one entry per CDR3 protein. The sample lists just under 300,000 distinct CDR3 sequences, approximately 10% seen once, with around 2.6% in the top ten. Sample: PBMCs. These receptors were collected from a human donor in good health (CMV status not recorded). Some clones in this sample may be carry-over from other donors' samples.

This clonotype was seen more than once but under ten times. This sequence joins TRBV29-1 and TRBJ1-1; D possibly corresponds to TRBD1 (6 bases). Trimming stripped 7 bases from V and 11 bases from J, with 14 bases between. CDR1 and CDR2 from the germline V gene are SQVTM and ANQGSEA. This CDR3 contains 10 residues. The CDR3 nucleotides are TGCAGCGCCCTTTACAGGGAGGCTTTCTTT. It yields the protein CSALYREAFF.

This clonotype has ten or more counts. The chain uses TRBV28 and TRBJ1-1; D gene uncertain. Germline V gives CDR1 MDHEN, CDR2 SYDVKM. The V end was cut by 7 bases, the J end by 1 base, with 10 bases between. The CDR3 runs 13 residues. Written as DNA, the CDR3 is TGTGCCAGCAAGATGCGAAGGAACACTGAAGCTTTCTTT. Residues: CASKMRRNTEAFF.

This clonotype was recorded many times. This rearrangement joins TRBV19 to TRBJ1-1; D perhaps matches TRBD1 (5 bases). The V end was cut by 4 bases, the J end by 10 bases, with 13 bases between. The CDR3 is 12 residues long. Germline CDR1 LNHDA, CDR2 SQIVND (reference sequence). The CDR3 reads CASSSSGGSAFF. The CDR3 coding sequence is TGTGCCAGTAGTAGCTCCGGGGGGTCAGCTTTCTTT.

This clonotype was observed at least ten times. Written as DNA, the CDR3 is TGTGCCAGCAGGGCGGGCCTGACCCCCACAGATACGCAGTATTTT. It is translated as CASRAGLTPTDTQYF. The V gene is TRBV7-2, the J gene TRBJ2-3; D may be TRBD2 (5 bases). There are 15 residues in the CDR3. The germline V gene has CDR1 SGHTA and CDR2 FQGNSA. The ends were cut back, 6 bases at V and 2 bases at J, with 15 bases in the middle.

This clonotype was counted ten times or more. The chain recombines TRBV7-9 with TRBJ1-1; D is undetermined. Trimming stripped 8 bases from V and 0 bases from J, with 7 bases between. The CDR3 covers 12 residues. Germline CDR1 SEHNR, CDR2 FQNEAQ (reference sequence). CDR3 DNA sequence: TGTGCCAGCGGGTATTTGAACACTGAAGCTTTCTTT. Amino acids: CASGYLNTEAFF.

With regard to this clonotype: Germline and junction disagree at one end, which may indicate a read error. CDR3 loop: CARSLGGGGMTETFF. The CDR3 DNA follows: TGTGCCAGAAGCTTAGGGGGGGGGGGGATGACTGAAACTTTCTTT. This chain joins TRBV7-2 and TRBJ1-1; possibly TRBD1 for D (6 bases). Germline lookup yields CDR1 SGHTA and CDR2 FQGNSA. CDR3 length: 15 residues. The entire variable domain, with the rest obtained from reference TRBV7-2 and TRBJ1-1, is as follows: GAGVSQSPSNKVTEKGKDVELRCDPISGHTALYWYRQSLGQGLEFLIYFQGNSAPDKSGLPSDRFSAERTGGSVSTLTIQRTQQEDSAVYLCARSLGGGGMTETFFGQGTRLTVV.

This clonotype came up many times. The V call is TRBV15, the J call TRBJ2-3, with D hard to call. This CDR3 has 14 amino acids. The germline V and J ends were trimmed by 3 bases and 1 base, with 8 bases remaining between them. CDR1 and CDR2 from the germline V gene are LNHNV and YYDKDF (reference sequence). CDR3 protein: CATSSGLGTDTQYF. The CDR3 bases are TGTGCCACCAGCAGTGGCTTGGGCACAGATACGCAGTATTTT. Based on the CDR3 plus reference TRBV15 and TRBJ2-3, the full variable domain is DAMVIQNPRYQVTQFGKPVTLSCSQTLNHNVMYWYQQKSSQAPKLLFHYYDKDFNNEADTPDNFQSRRPNTSFCFLDIRSPGLGDTAMYLCATSSGLGTDTQYFGPGTRLTVL.

This clonotype occurred many times. The chain uses TRBV28 and TRBJ1-5; 7 nucleotides agree with TRBD1. The CDR3 contains 16 residues. From germline, CDR1 is MDHEN and CDR2 SYDVKM. The junction had 11 bases not matched to a gene; V was cut back by 6 bases and J by 3 bases. The CDR3 sequence is CASSRAMTGSNQPQHF. The CDR3 bases are TGTGCCAGCAGCCGCGCGATGACAGGGTCCAATCAGCCCCAGCATTTT.

This clonotype was seen many times. J is TRBJ2-2 and V is TRBV7-2; D possibly corresponds to TRBD2 (5 bases). CDR1 and CDR2 from the germline V gene are SGHTA and FQGNSA. This CDR3 is built from 13 residues. Trimming removed 5 bases at V and 7 bases at J, with 11 bases between. Written as DNA, the CDR3 is TGTGCCAGCAGCATTACAGCGGTCGGGGAGCTGTTTTTT. It specifies CASSITAVGELFF.

This clonotype was recorded many times. The chain combines TRBV6-2 or TRBV6-3 with TRBJ2-2, with unresolved D. This CDR3 has 16 amino acids. Germline V gene sequence: CDR1 MNHEY, CDR2 SVGEGT. Deletions cut 7 bases from V and 0 bases from J, with 15 bases between. CDR3 nucleotides: TGTGCCAGCACCCAACGTAGGGCCGCGAACACCGGGGAGCTGTTTTTT. This translates into CASTQRRAANTGELFF.

This clonotype was observed at least ten times. The chain links TRBV6-1 to TRBJ2-7; D may be TRBD2 (6 bases). The CDR3 contains 14 residues. CDR1 and CDR2 (germline): MNHNS, SASEGT. Trimming took 2 bases from V and 4 from J, leaving 12 bases between them. The CDR3 protein is CASSEWGVPYEQYF. The CDR3 DNA sequence: TGTGCCAGCAGTGAATGGGGGGTCCCATACGAGCAGTACTTC.

This clonotype occurred a few times. The V gene is TRBV24-1, the J gene TRBJ2-5, with TRBD1 matching 10 bases. The V and J ends lost 4 bases and 5 bases, in that order; junction bases with no gene match: 6. The CDR3 is 15 amino acids. The germline gives CDR1 KGHDR, CDR2 SFDVKD. CDR3 in DNA: TGTGCCACCAGTGAGACAGGGGGCGGTCGGGAGACCCAGTACTTC. Translation gives CATSETGGGRETQYF.

This clonotype was found a few times. V gene TRBV29-1 combines with J gene TRBJ2-3; the match to TRBD1 covers 7 bases. Losses at the gene ends were 6 bases for V and 0 bases for J; bases not matched to a gene: 15. CDR3 length: 17 residues. CDR1 is SQVTM and CDR2 is ANQGSEA in the germline V gene. As DNA, the CDR3 is TGCAGCGTGGTGACAGGGAAAAGGGGTATAAGCACAGATACGCAGTATTTT. Its protein is CSVVTGKRGISTDTQYF.

This clonotype was seen ten or more times. The chain couples TRBV7-9 to TRBJ1-5, with unresolved D. CDR3 length: 15 residues. V lost 5 bases to trimming and J lost 6 bases, with 17 bases between them. The germline V gene encodes CDR1 SEHNR and CDR2 FQNEAQ (reference sequence). The CDR3 sequence: CASSLSEASGQPQHF. DNA of the CDR3: TGTGCCAGCAGCCTAAGTGAGGCCTCCGGTCAGCCCCAGCATTTT.

In nucleotides, the CDR3 is TGTGCCAGCCGAAAGGGCCCTAGCACAGATACGCAGTATTTT. Protein product: CASRKGPSTDTQYF. The chain joins TRBV2 to TRBJ2-3; no firm D call. CDR1 and CDR2 from the germline V gene are SNHLY and FYNNEI. The CDR3 is 14 amino acids. V was pared by 8 bases and J by 0 bases, with 12 bases between. The full variable domain, completed using reference TRBV2 and TRBJ2-3, is EPEVTQTPSHQVTQMGQEVILRCVPISNHLYFYWYRQILGQKVEFLVSFYNNEISEKSEIFDDQFSVERPDGSNFTLKIRSTKLEDSAMYFCASRKGPSTDTQYFGPGTRLTVL.

The chain combines TRBV6-5 with TRBJ2-6; no definite D call. CDR1 MNHEY and CDR2 SVGAGI come from the germline V gene. The CDR3 covers 17 residues. V was cut by 0 bases and J by 2 bases, with 11 bases left in between. The CDR3 is CASSYSQVPTGANVLTF. CDR3 coding DNA: TGTGCCAGCAGTTACTCCCAGGTCCCCACTGGGGCCAACGTCCTGACTTTC.

This clonotype was counted ten times or more. This chain connects TRBV7-6 to TRBJ1-6; D call uncertain. CDR1 and CDR2 (germline): SGHVS, FNYEAQ. The CDR3 has 16 amino acids. Trimming cost V 5 bases and J 0 bases, with 11 bases left between them. The CDR3 here is CASSSTESSYNSPLHF. CDR3 DNA sequence: TGTGCCAGCAGCAGCACGGAAAGCTCCTATAATTCACCCCTCCACTTT.

Many counts were recorded for this clonotype. The chain recombines TRBV6-1 with TRBJ1-1; TRBD1 aligns across 7 bases. The CDR3 is 15 amino acids. Trimming removed 5 bases from V and 8 bases from J; junction bases left unmatched: 14. CDR1 is MNHNS, CDR2 SASEGT, per germline. DNA for the CDR3: TGTGCCAGCAGTCCCCAGACAGGGAGGGTGCCAGAAGCTTTCTTT. It specifies CASSPQTGRVPEAFF.

In DNA form, the CDR3 reads TGCAGTGCTAGAGAGGAACCGCCTAGCAGGGGTAGAAATGAGCAGTTCTTC. Translation gives CSAREEPPSRGRNEQFF. This sequence joins TRBV20-1 and TRBJ2-1, with D perhaps TRBD1 (6 bases). Per the germline V gene, CDR1 is DFQATT and CDR2 is SNEGSKA (reference sequence). Trimming took off 0 bases at V and 7 bases at J, with 22 bases between the two ends. The CDR3 has 17 amino acids.

Comments on this clonotype: Given a much more abundant clone one base away, this may be a read error. V gene TRBV28 combines with J gene TRBJ2-3; D unresolved. Germline values: CDR1 MDHEN, CDR2 SYDVKM. The CDR3 has 15 residues. The V gene lost 5 bases and the J gene lost 1 base, with 13 bases spanning the gap. The CDR3 is CASSRHPLCTDTQYF. CDR3 coding DNA: TGTGCCAGCAGTCGACACCCCCTATGCACAGATACGCAGTATTTT.

A few counts support this clonotype. This sequence joins TRBV9 and TRBJ2-3, with 8 bases fitting TRBD2. This CDR3 region has 15 residues. Germline CDR1 is SGDLS and CDR2 is YYNGEE. V was pared by 3 bases and J by 5 bases, with 8 bases of the junction left unmatched. CDR3 region: CASSGGTRRGDTQYF. CDR3 sequence (DNA): TGTGCCAGCAGCGGCGGGACTAGAAGGGGAGATACGCAGTATTTT.

The chain recombines TRBV7-9 with TRBJ2-1; maybe TRBD2 (6 bases). The V end lost 6 bases, the J end lost 7 bases, and 19 bases lay between the germline ends. This CDR3 comprises 15 residues. Germline V gene data show CDR1 as SEHNR and CDR2 as FQNEAQ (reference sequence). In DNA, the CDR3 is TGTGCCAGCAGACTGCGGGGACCAACGGGGAATGAGCAGTTCTTC. This codes for CASRLRGPTGNEQFF.

CDR3 DNA sequence: TGTGCCAGCAGTGGGGTAGACTCTCCCCTTTACAATGAGCAGTTCTTC. Protein: CASSGVDSPLYNEQFF. The rearrangement uses TRBV2 and TRBJ2-1; D is undetermined. The CDR3 covers 16 residues. Germline V gene lookup returns CDR1 SNHLY and CDR2 FYNNEI. The V end was cut by 4 bases, the J end by 4 bases, with 17 bases between.

This clonotype appeared many times. The genes are TRBV7-2 and TRBJ2-1; D is ambiguous. Germline CDR1 and CDR2: SGHTA and FQGNSA. The CDR3 spans 14 residues. Trimming shortened V by 7 bases and J by 4 bases, and 14 bases separated the two germline ends. The CDR3 DNA is TGTGCCAGCAATAGACGGCAATTTTACAATGAGCAGTTCTTC. This sequence encodes CASNRRQFYNEQFF.

Ten or more counts support this clonotype. This chain uses TRBV19 with TRBJ1-5; 11 bases are a match to TRBD1. V gave up 5 bases and J gave up 0 bases; unmatched junction bases: 12. Germline V gene data show CDR1 as LNHDA and CDR2 as SQIVND (reference sequence). The CDR3 spans 19 residues. DNA for the CDR3: TGTGCCAGTAGTGGGACAGGGGGACATACAGACTATAGCAATCAGCCCCAGCATTTT. It specifies CASSGTGGHTDYSNQPQHF.

This clonotype was found a few times. The chain uses TRBV20-1 and TRBJ1-5; no reliable D call. Trimming took off 1 base at V and 0 bases at J, with 10 bases between the two ends. Germline V gives CDR1 DFQATT, CDR2 SNEGSKA (reference sequence). The CDR3 loop spans 15 amino acids. The chain's CDR3 is CSARGQVYSNQPQHF. In DNA form, the CDR3 reads TGCAGTGCTAGAGGTCAAGTTTATAGCAATCAGCCCCAGCATTTT.